This TCR beta chain was identified in a study of T cell changes during pregnancy in multiple sclerosis. The protocol was immunoSEQ multiplex PCR, while the TCRdb copy is restricted to in-frame clones and leaves out a portion. The sample holds just over 50,000 clones, around 92% seen once. J gave up 2 bases and V 6 bases, and 3 bases lay outside the gene matches. This CDR3 is built from 14 residues. The germline V gene has CDR1 KGHSH and CDR2 LQKENI. This clone has a single count. The V call is TRBV18, the J call TRBJ1-1, with TRBD1 matching 10 bases. The sample in question was CD4+ T cells from peripheral blood mononuclear cells, obtained after pregnancy. The source is a female donor with multiple sclerosis, enrolled in a pregnancy study. CDR3 sequence: CASSRDRGNTEAFF. The CDR3 DNA reads TGTGCCAGCTCCCGGGACAGGGGCAACACTGAAGCTTTCTTT.